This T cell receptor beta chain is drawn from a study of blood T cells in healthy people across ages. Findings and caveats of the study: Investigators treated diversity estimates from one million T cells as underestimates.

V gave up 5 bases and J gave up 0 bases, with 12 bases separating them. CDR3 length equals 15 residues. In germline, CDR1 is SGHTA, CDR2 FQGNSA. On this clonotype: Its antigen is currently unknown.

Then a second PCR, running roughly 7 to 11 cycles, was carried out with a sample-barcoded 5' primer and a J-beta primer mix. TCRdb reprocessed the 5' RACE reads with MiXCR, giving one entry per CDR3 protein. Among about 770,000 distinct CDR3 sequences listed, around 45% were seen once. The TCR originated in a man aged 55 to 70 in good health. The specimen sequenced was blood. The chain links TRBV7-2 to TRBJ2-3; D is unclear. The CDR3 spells CASSAQLQSTDTQYF. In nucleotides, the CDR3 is TGTGCCAGCAGCGCCCAACTACAGAGCACAGATACGCAGTATTTT.